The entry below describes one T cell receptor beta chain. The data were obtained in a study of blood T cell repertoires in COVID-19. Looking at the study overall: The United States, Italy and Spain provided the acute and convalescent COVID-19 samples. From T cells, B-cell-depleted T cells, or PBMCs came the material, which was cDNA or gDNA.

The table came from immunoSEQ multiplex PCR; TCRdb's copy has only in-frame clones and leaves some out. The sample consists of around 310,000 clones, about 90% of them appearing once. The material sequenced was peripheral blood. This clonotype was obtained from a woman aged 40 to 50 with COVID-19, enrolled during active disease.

CDR3: CASSPSGSSSYEQYF. The CDR3 DNA reads TGTGCCAGCTCACCATCAGGTTCGAGCTCCTACGAGCAGTACTTC. The rearrangement uses TRBV18 and TRBJ2-7, with D unresolved. The CDR3 is 15 residues long. The germline gives CDR1 KGHSH, CDR2 LQKENI. V was cut by 2 bases and J by 0 bases, with 11 bases left in between.